These T cell receptor beta chains were read from a single sample in a study of early T cells in non-severe SARS-CoV-2 infection. TCRdb called the 5' RACE reads again in MiXCR, with one record for every CDR3 protein. Of tens of thousands of distinct CDR3 sequences listed, 12% to 15% were seen once; the top ten hold roughly 6%. Sequenced sample: whole blood. The receptor source for this set is an adult who was a healthcare worker with PCR-confirmed SARS-CoV-2 infection or an uninfected control (not recorded which). The CDR3 runs from the conserved cysteine through the conserved F or W. The D gene is left open where the match is weak. Clone size is stated in some rows and not others, as once, few, many or a class when expanded.

clone size | J gene | D gene | V gene | CDR3 protein | CDR3 DNA
few | TRBJ2-3 | TRBD2 | TRBV20-1 | CSANKRGRDTQYF | TGCAGTGCGAATAAGCGGGGGCGGGATACGCAGTATTTT
NA | TRBJ1-5 | TRBD1 | TRBV18 | CASSSRDRGNQPQHF | TGTGCCAGCTCGAGCCGGGACAGGGGCAATCAGCCCCAGCATTTT
NA | TRBJ2-4 | NA | TRBV4-1 | CASSQGGLSKNIQYF | TGCGCCAGCAGCCAAGGGGGGCTTTCCAAAAACATTCAGTACTTC
few | TRBJ2-5 | TRBD1 | TRBV24-1 | CATESTGVKTQYF | TGTGCCACCGAATCGACAGGGGTAAAGACCCAGTACTTC
NA | TRBJ2-1 | NA | TRBV20-1 | CSARAEYWGYNEQFF | TGCAGTGCTAGAGCGGAGTATTGGGGCTACAATGAGCAGTTCTTC
few | TRBJ1-1 | NA | TRBV4-1 | CASSQDNLMNTEAFF | TGCGCCAGCAGCCAAGATAACCTTATGAACACTGAAGCTTTCTTT
NA | TRBJ2-7 | NA | TRBV6-2/TRBV6-3 | CASSYVAGEQYF | TGTGCCAGCAGTTACGTGGCAGGCGAGCAGTACTTC
few | TRBJ1-1 | NA | TRBV2 | CASRADMNTEAFF | TGTGCCAGCAGGGCAGACATGAACACTGAAGCTTTCTTT
few | TRBJ1-5 | TRBD1 | TRBV5-5 | CASSNMRQGSNQPQHF | TGTGCCAGCAGCAACATGAGACAGGGAAGCAATCAGCCCCAGCATTTT
few | TRBJ1-2 | TRBD1 | TRBV30 | CAWNDRGFGYTF | TGTGCCTGGAACGACAGGGGATTTGGCTACACCTTC
few | TRBJ1-5 | NA | TRBV7-2 | CASSLGQFNQPQHF | TGTGCCAGCAGCTTAGGTCAGTTCAATCAGCCCCAGCATTTT
few | TRBJ2-5 | TRBD2 | TRBV6-2/TRBV6-3 | CASSQGLAGETQYF | TGTGCCAGCAGTCAAGGACTAGCGGGAGAGACCCAGTACTTC
many | TRBJ1-3 | NA | TRBV4-3 | CASSQEMAASTGNTIYF | TGCGCCAGCAGCCAAGAAATGGCAGCGAGCACTGGAAACACCATATATTTT
few | TRBJ1-1 | NA | TRBV7-9 | CASSLDSSTEAFF | TGTGCCAGCAGCTTAGATTCTAGCACTGAAGCTTTCTTT
NA | TRBJ1-1 | NA | TRBV15 | CATTRPGRRAFF | TGTGCCACCACCCGACCTGGCAGGCGCGCTTTCTTT
many | TRBJ2-7 | TRBD1 | TRBV6-6 | CASSIGTGGASYEQYF | TGTGCCAGCAGTATCGGGACAGGGGGCGCTTCCTACGAGCAGTACTTC
few | TRBJ1-1 | NA | TRBV11-3 | CASSPEGDTEAFF | TGTGCCAGCAGCCCAGAGGGGGACACTGAAGCTTTCTTT
NA | TRBJ1-1 | NA | TRBV7-3 | CASSLGVETEAFF | TGTGCCAGCAGCTTAGGGGTCGAGACTGAAGCTTTCTTT
few | TRBJ2-7 | NA | TRBV10-2 | CASSDVADLWEQYF | TGCGCCAGCAGTGACGTGGCAGACCTTTGGGAGCAGTACTTC
NA | TRBJ2-7 | NA | TRBV28 | CASSLPGQQAYEQYF | TGTGCCAGCAGTCTCCCCGGGCAACAGGCCTACGAGCAGTACTTC
few | TRBJ1-4 | NA | TRBV7-9 | CASTYTGPPGEKLFF | TGTGCCAGCACGTACACAGGTCCCCCTGGGGAAAAACTGTTTTTT
NA | TRBJ2-7 | NA | TRBV7-2 | CASSLVPDSSTYEQYF | TGTGCCAGCAGCTTAGTACCGGACAGTAGCACCTACGAGCAGTACTTC
NA | TRBJ2-3 | NA | TRBV13 | CASSPFPEGTQYF | TGTGCCAGCAGCCCATTCCCGGAAGGAACGCAGTATTTT
many | TRBJ1-5 | TRBD1 | TRBV9 | CASSVGTGTNQPQHF | TGTGCCAGCAGCGTTGGGACAGGGACCAATCAGCCCCAGCATTTT
many | TRBJ2-1 | NA | TRBV3-1 | CASSQLGSYNEQFF | TGTGCCAGCAGCCAACTAGGCTCTTACAATGAGCAGTTCTTC
few | TRBJ2-1 | NA | TRBV18 | CASCVAGSYNEQFF | TGTGCCAGCTGTGTTGCAGGGTCCTACAATGAGCAGTTCTTC
few | TRBJ2-7 | NA | TRBV29-1 | CSVKSLGETTYEQYF | TGCAGCGTGAAATCCCTAGGTGAGACGACCTACGAGCAGTACTTC
NA | TRBJ1-5 | TRBD1 | TRBV12-3/TRBV12-4 | CASSLDRVDQPQHF | TGTGCCAGCAGTTTGGACAGGGTGGATCAGCCCCAGCATTTT
NA | TRBJ2-3 | TRBD1 | TRBV29-1 | CSAGQGRYTDTQYF | TGCAGCGCGGGACAGGGTCGGTACACAGATACGCAGTATTTT
NA | TRBJ2-7 | TRBD1 | TRBV5-5 | CASSAQGTTYEQYF | TGTGCCAGCAGCGCACAGGGGACGACCTACGAGCAGTACTTC
NA | TRBJ2-7 | TRBD2 | TRBV7-9 | CASSPPQGGHEQYF | TGTGCCAGCAGCCCGCCCCAGGGAGGGCACGAGCAGTACTTC
NA | TRBJ2-5 | TRBD2 | TRBV9 | CASSGLAGPQETQYF | TGTGCCAGCAGCGGGTTAGCGGGGCCTCAAGAGACCCAGTACTTC
many | TRBJ1-5 | NA | TRBV19 | CASMRGGYSNQPQHF | TGTGCCAGTATGCGGGGTGGATATAGCAATCAGCCCCAGCATTTT
many | TRBJ2-1 | NA | TRBV7-3 | CASSTGAEQFF | TGTGCCAGCAGTACAGGTGCTGAGCAGTTCTTC
few | TRBJ2-7 | TRBD2 | TRBV9 | CASAGTSGYEQYF | TGTGCCAGCGCTGGGACTAGCGGCTACGAGCAGTACTTC
few | TRBJ1-6 | NA | TRBV30 | CAWKTSGSPLHF | TGTGCCTGGAAGACTTCTGGTTCACCCCTCCACTTT
few | TRBJ1-2 | TRBD1 | TRBV12-5 | CASGPQGNYGYTF | TGTGCTAGTGGTCCACAGGGGAACTATGGCTACACCTTC
many | TRBJ1-1 | NA | TRBV7-3 | CASSPSGYGTEAFF | TGTGCCAGCAGCCCATCGGGGTATGGCACTGAAGCTTTCTTT
few | TRBJ2-1 | TRBD1 | TRBV4-1 | CASSQGQGANNEQFF | TGCGCCAGCAGCCAGGGACAGGGGGCGAATAATGAGCAGTTCTTC
NA | TRBJ1-6 | NA | TRBV20-1 | CSARDGRILGSPLHF | TGCAGTGCTAGAGATGGTCGAATTTTGGGGTCACCCCTCCACTTT
NA | TRBJ2-3 | NA | TRBV24-1 | CATSEPGQAGTDTQYF | TGTGCCACCAGTGAACCTGGACAGGCGGGGACAGATACGCAGTATTTT
few | TRBJ1-1 | NA | TRBV20-1 | CSSQVMNTEAFF | TGCAGTTCACAGGTCATGAACACTGAAGCTTTCTTT
few | TRBJ2-2 | NA | TRBV18 | CASSPSSVTNTGELFF | TGTGCCAGCTCACCGTCCAGCGTAACGAACACCGGGGAGCTGTTTTTT
many | TRBJ2-3 | TRBD1 | TRBV7-9 | CASSLRGTAPTDTQYF | TGTGCCAGCAGCTTAAGAGGGACAGCCCCCACAGATACTCAGTATTTT
few | TRBJ2-1 | NA | TRBV7-2 | CASSMSRGSIEQFF | TGTGCCAGCTCCATGTCCCGGGGGTCTATTGAGCAGTTCTTC
NA | TRBJ2-6 | TRBD1 | TRBV29-1 | CSAWDRGNSGANVLTF | TGCAGCGCCTGGGACAGGGGGAATTCTGGGGCCAACGTCCTGACTTTC
NA | TRBJ2-7 | TRBD1 | TRBV2 | CASSRQGIDEQYF | TGTGCCAGCAGTCGACAGGGCATCGACGAGCAGTACTTC
NA | TRBJ2-2 | NA | TRBV27 | CATSGSTGELFF | TGTGCCACCTCCGGGAGCACCGGGGAGCTGTTTTTT
few | TRBJ1-5 | NA | TRBV5-1 | CASSLEPQGASQPQHF | TGCGCCAGCAGCTTGGAGCCGCAGGGCGCGAGTCAGCCCCAGCATTTT
few | TRBJ2-7 | NA | TRBV30 | CAWSPGTVTYEQYF | TGTGCCTGGAGTCCCGGGACTGTTACCTACGAGCAGTACTTC